This TCR beta chain was recovered during a study of blood T cell repertoires in COVID-19. Study-level information: There were acute and convalescent COVID-19 samples, and they came from the United States, Italy and Spain. PBMCs, B-cell-depleted T cells, or T cells provided the cDNA or gDNA that made up the material.

This clone was seen a single time. The germline gives CDR1 SEHNR, CDR2 FQNEAQ (reference sequence). The CDR3 runs 15 residues. J lost 4 bases, V lost 3 bases, and 7 bases had no gene match. In the original processing: Reference gene primer amplification yielded estimated nucleated cell counts. Libraries were prepared by immunoSEQ multiplex PCR; TCRdb keeps only in-frame clonotypes and omits some of them. V and J calls plus clone size are reproduced from that table; the DNA served to infer D and trimming. Here the sample spans some 100,000 clones, about 89% being singletons. Input material: peripheral blood. The sequence was collected from a man over 45 with acute or convalescent COVID-19. The chain combines TRBV7-9 with TRBJ2-3; TRBD2 aligns across 7 bases. CDR3 nucleotides: TGTGCCAGCAGCTTGAGGGAGGGAGGCCCAGATACGCAGTATTTT. Its translation: CASSLREGGPDTQYF.